This TCR beta chain was sequenced for a study of T cells in Graves' hyperthyroidism and ophthalmopathy (dated by TCRdb to about 2019). Turning to the overall study: Peripheral blood was collected at initial diagnosis, before any treatment. TCR V-J signatures able to tell the groups apart were searched for in a discovery cohort of more than 90 patients, of whom more than 40 had Graves' ophthalmopathy and about 60 had stable Graves' hyperthyroidism. Prospective prediction of ophthalmopathy was tested in an independent validation cohort consisting of fewer than 20 hyperthyroidism patients and approximately 16 patients who later progressed to ophthalmopathy. For training and testing, the 100 or so patients in the discovery cohort were randomly divided in a 7:3 ratio. The study also compared thyroid tissue and blood T-cell repertoires from about six Graves' hyperthyroidism patients. Once sampling was done, hyperthyroidism patients were given methimazole at a starting dose of 30 mg daily, whereas ophthalmopathy patients were given high-dose intravenous methylprednisolone. The paper reports TCR Vbeta CDR3 sequencing of 130 to 150 peripheral blood samples: some 44 ophthalmopathy, fewer than 80 hyperthyroidism and roughly 17 progressor patients. What the research found in general, with its limitations: Most expanded thyroid clonotypes (frequency above 0.001) were also found in blood, which suggests that blood repertoires may mirror thyroid immune responses. Sample size was not statistically predetermined, and investigators were not blinded to group allocation. In validation, progression to ophthalmopathy was predicted by the model with roughly 69% sensitivity and 72.22% specificity, a median of 6.5 months before onset. A 13 V-J signature model separated ophthalmopathy from stable hyperthyroidism, with nearly 90% sensitivity and about 81% specificity in cross-validation and 80%/75% in testing.

At least ten counts were recorded for this clonotype. Its binding antigen is unknown. Base qualities are not provided; no much larger clone lies one nucleotide away. The TCR beta CDR3 regions were amplified from the RNA transcripts. The TCR CDR3 was subjected to a first round of RT-PCR using the HTBI primer set and the Qiagen OneStep RT-PCR kit. A second multiplex PCR round built the libraries, followed by size selection and purification. Paired-end sequencing of the libraries was performed with 100 bp reads on an Illumina HiSeq2000. Concerning the study's data processing: Raw data were processed with SOAPnuke, discarding reads with adapters, uncalled bases, mean Phred below 15, or no exact constant-primer or identifier match. High-quality paired reads were merged with COPE v1.2.5, and unique nucleotide sequences were defined as clonotypes. Clonotypes were aligned to IMGT TRBV, TRBD and TRBJ reference segments using MiTCR v1.1. The analysis included only V-J combinations with a frequency above 0.0001, which together covered more than 99% of the repertoires. A TCS score was defined as the ratio between F50 (clonal expansion) and ExV (chaos), using BLOSUM62-based TCRdist between CDR3 peptides within each V-J. Welch's t-statistics and random forest reduced 500 to 650 V-J features to about 13, which were used in a naive Bayes classifier (R e1071). TCRdb handled the public reads itself, with Q25 trimming in fastp and clone calling in MiXCR, and kept productive beta chains. All rows with the same CDR3 protein become a single entry with the most common DNA and genes. The V and J calls were not made by the authors but by TCRdb's processing. For this sample the table gives under 400,000 distinct CDR3 sequences, of which around 13% were detected only once. 9.2% of the sample goes to the ten largest clones.

A patient counted as having stable Graves' hyperthyroidism if no progression to ophthalmopathy occurred over 18 months of follow-up. The hyperthyroidism patients were between 18 and 65 years old and newly diagnosed, with a disease duration of less than 2 months. Any patient with an uncontrolled infection, another autoimmune disease, pregnancy or lactation was excluded. Diagnoses were established on the basis of clinical symptoms, serum thyroxine and TRAb, thyroid ultrasound, and orbital computed tomography. Ficoll-Paque density gradient centrifugation was used to isolate PBMCs from approximately 10 ml of fresh peripheral blood. Trizol reagent was used to extract total RNA, and RNA quality was then checked on an Agilent 2100 Bioanalyzer. Input material: blood. This clonotype originated in a woman under 30 with Graves' hyperthyroidism.

The CDR3 loop reads CASRRGETQYF. The DNA is as follows: TGTGCCAGCAGAAGGGGGGAGACCCAGTACTTC. The rearranged chain carries TRBV28 and TRBJ2-5, with a tentative D gene TRBD1 over 6 matching bases. CDR1 and CDR2, per the germline V gene, are MDHEN and SYDVKM. The CDR3 holds 11 amino acids from the cysteine to the phenylalanine. The DNA shown is the 33-base CDR3, in frame from base 1. V drops 6 bases and J drops 5 bases, leaving 7 bases in between.